Listed here is a single T cell receptor (beta chain). Antigen specificity is unknown. V was shortened by 2 bases and J by 0 bases, with 5 bases between the two germline ends. Germline V gene data show CDR1 as SQVTM and CDR2 as ANQGSEA. CDR3 length: 13 amino acids. It was with 60 Vbeta and 13 Jbeta primers that the PCR ran. Assay: immunoSEQ multiplex PCR; the TCRdb copy retains only in-frame clones and omits some. This sample has approximately 220,000 clones, with 60% to 80% found just once. The data were obtained in a study of cytomegalovirus exposure and HLA in healthy donors. Study-wide results and caveats: High specificity and sensitivity for cytomegalovirus status were reported for the classifier. Later analysis demonstrated an association between a missense DCLRE1C variant and TCR beta V- and J-gene trimming. Equally common other TCR beta chains were less clonally expanded than HLA-associated ones, a later analysis found.

This TCR came from a man between 18 and 35 years old in good health and CMV-seronegative. Source material: PBMCs. The chain couples TRBV29-1 to TRBJ1-5; D is perhaps TRBD1 (5 bases). The DNA of the CDR3 is TGCAGCGTTGAACAGGGTAGCAATCAGCCCCAGCATTTT. Its protein is CSVEQGSNQPQHF.